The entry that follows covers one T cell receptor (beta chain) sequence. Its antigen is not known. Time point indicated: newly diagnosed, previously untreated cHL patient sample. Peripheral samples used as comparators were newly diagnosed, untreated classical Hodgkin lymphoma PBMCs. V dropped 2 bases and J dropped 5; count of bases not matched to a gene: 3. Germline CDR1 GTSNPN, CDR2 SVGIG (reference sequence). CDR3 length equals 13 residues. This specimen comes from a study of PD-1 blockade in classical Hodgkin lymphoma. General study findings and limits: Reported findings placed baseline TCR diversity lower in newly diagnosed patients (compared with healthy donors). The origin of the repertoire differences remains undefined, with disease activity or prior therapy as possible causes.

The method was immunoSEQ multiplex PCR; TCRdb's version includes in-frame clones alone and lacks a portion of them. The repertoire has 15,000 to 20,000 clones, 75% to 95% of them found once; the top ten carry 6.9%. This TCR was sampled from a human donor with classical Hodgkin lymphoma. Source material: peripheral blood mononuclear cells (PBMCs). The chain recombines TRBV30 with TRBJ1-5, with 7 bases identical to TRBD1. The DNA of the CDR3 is TGTGCCTGGAGTCCAGGGGGGCATCAGCCCCAGCATTTT. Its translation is CAWSPGGHQPQHF.